The following is a T cell receptor (beta chain) sequence with its context. This clone has just one count. Its target antigen remains unknown. There are no base qualities to consult, and no much larger clone falls within one base. In the prospective study, participants were about 18 to 95 years old, resided in about two dozen geographic areas of the United States, and were enrolled through a virtual design. Cohort assignment in the prospective study relied on participant-reported clinical history from a screening survey and a study questionnaire. For ImmuneRACE Cohort 3, a participant was defined as recovered based on two consecutive negative NP/OP PCR tests, clearance by a healthcare professional, or resolution of symptoms. In the prospective study, whole blood, serum and a nasopharyngeal or oropharyngeal swab were collected from each participant by mobile phlebotomists. Additional blood draws and questionnaires over an approximately two-month period could optionally be provided by prospective study participants. Blood samples from the prospective study were shipped frozen or at room temperature prior to DNA extraction.

The V and J ends are trimmed by 0 bases and 8 bases, leaving 14 bases between them. CDR1 and CDR2 (MNHEY, SVGAGI) derive from the germline V gene. The CDR3, cysteine through phenylalanine, is 15 amino acids long. Only CDR3 DNA remains: 45 bases, in frame from the first base. The sample belongs to a study of blood T cell repertoires in COVID-19 (dated by TCRdb to between 2020 and 2021). Regarding the study in general: Collaborator samples came from the United States, Italy and Spain and covered acute and convalescent phases of COVID-19. The material from the prospective study consisted of cDNA or gDNA derived from T cells, B-cell-depleted T cells, or PBMCs. Deeply sampled blood TCRbeta repertoires from subjects exposed to, actively infected with, or recovered from COVID-19 were included in the dataset. A freely available public database, intended as a resource for researchers studying the immune response to SARS-CoV-2, is where the repertoires were released. Samples were obtained from the ongoing ImmuneRACE study (first 160 participants) and from roughly 1,300 subjects provided by 6 global collaborators. Sample metadata almost always included a de-identified subject ID, COVID-19 status, age in years and sex. Where available, HLA class I and class II types were taken from metadata supplied by the sample provider and were not determined by assay-based typing.

The immunoSEQ Assay, a bias-controlled multiplex PCR, was used to amplify TCRbeta CDR3 regions from genomic DNA. The study's own analysis went as follows. The number of nucleated cells in each sample was estimated from the amplification of reference gene primers within the assay. Sequence reads were collapsed and filtered to measure the absolute abundance of every unique TCRbeta CDR3 rearrangement. For each sample, productive Simpson clonality was calculated by taking the square root of Simpson's diversity index across productive rearrangements. TCRdb took over this immuneACCESS table, retaining in-frame rearrangements with V and J assigned. Such tables are incomplete; in checked studies, under half of the missing clones stem from an unresolved V gene, and the remainder is unexplained. V and J calls and clone size are as listed in that table; D and trimming were resolved from the DNA. Within this sample are 310,000 or so clones, with approximately 90% of them counted one time only. Less than 11% of the sample comes from the top ten.

Study-wide findings and limitations: The amount of clinical and demographic metadata varied by source and participant and was provided uncurated.

This receptor chain uses TRBV6-5 and TRBJ2-4, with TRBD1 tentatively as D gene (6 bases match). The sequence was obtained from a woman younger than 30 who had recovered from COVID-19. Material: PBMCs or T cells enriched from blood (not recorded which). In nucleotides, the sequence is TGTGCCAGCAGTTACTCGAACAGGGCTGGGCACATTCAGTACTTC. It specifies CASSYSNRAGHIQYF.